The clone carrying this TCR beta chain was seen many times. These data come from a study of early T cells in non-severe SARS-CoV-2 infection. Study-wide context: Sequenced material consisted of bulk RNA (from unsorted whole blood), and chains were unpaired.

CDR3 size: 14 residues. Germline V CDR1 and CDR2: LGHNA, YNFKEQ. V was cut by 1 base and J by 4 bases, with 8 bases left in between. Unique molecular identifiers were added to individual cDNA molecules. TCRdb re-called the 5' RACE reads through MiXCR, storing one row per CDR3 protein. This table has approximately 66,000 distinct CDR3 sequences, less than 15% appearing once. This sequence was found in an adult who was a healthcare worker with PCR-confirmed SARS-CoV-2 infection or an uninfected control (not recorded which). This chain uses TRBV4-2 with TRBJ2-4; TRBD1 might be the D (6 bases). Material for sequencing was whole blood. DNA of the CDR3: TGTGCCAGCAGCCAAGCAGGGGCTAAAAACATTCAGTACTTC. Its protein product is CASSQAGAKNIQYF.